Presented here are 3 T cell receptor beta chains from one specimen sequenced in a study of post-analysis software for immune sequencing data. Findings and caveats of the study: A handful of TRBV segments were significantly more frequent in patients than in controls. TRBV5-6, TRBV5-1 and TRBV20-1 were among these segments.

Incorporated into the TCR beta cDNA libraries were unique molecular identifiers, which served to reduce PCR and sequencing biases. One entry per CDR3 protein, called by TCRdb with MiXCR from the PCR reads. The data hold approximately 630,000 distinct CDR3 sequences, with 55% to 60% observed a single time. No antigens are known for them. The specimen sequenced was blood. Receptor source: a girl under 10 years old with multiple sclerosis.

This clonotype was seen only a few times. The J gene is TRBJ2-5, the V gene TRBV11-2, with TRBD1 identical over 8 bases. Trimming took 4 bases from V and 5 from J; bases not matched to a gene: 12. CDR1 and CDR2 (germline): SGHAT, FQNNGV. CDR3 size: 16 residues. CDR3 bases: TGTGCCAGCAGCTCCCGACAGGGGTACGATGGGGAGACCCAGTACTTC. It is translated as CASSSRQGYDGETQYF.

This clonotype has just a few counts. The gene calls are TRBV5-6 and TRBJ2-7, with D perhaps being TRBD1 or TRBD2 (5 bases each). The length of the CDR3 is 12 residues. Trimming took off 0 bases at V and 6 bases at J, with 7 bases between the two ends. Germline assignment: CDR1 SGHDT and CDR2 YYEEEE. Here the CDR3 reads CASSLAGAEQYF. CDR3 DNA sequence: TGTGCCAGCAGCTTGGCCGGGGCCGAGCAGTACTTC.

The chain is built from TRBV6-6 and TRBJ2-1, with 7 positions matching TRBD2. The CDR3 is made up of 14 amino acids. The junction had 5 bases not matched to a gene; V was cut back by 2 bases and J by 7 bases. Per germline, CDR1 MNHNY and CDR2 SVGAGI (reference sequence). CDR3 DNA: TGTGCCAGCAGTTACCGTGGGGGGGGGAATGAGCAGTTCTTC. Residues: CASSYRGGGNEQFF.